A selection of T cell receptor beta chains follows, all from one sample in a study of CD8 T cells in Susac syndrome. From the immunoSEQ multiplex PCR reads, TCRdb called clonotypes with MiXCR, one entry per CDR3 protein. The sample consists of some 190,000 distinct CDR3 sequences, 90% to 95% of them appearing once. Sequencing input: CD4+ T cells from PBMCs. The receptor source for this set is a human donor in good health. CDR3s leave out the opening cysteine and the closing phenylalanine or tryptophan. Fields, in order: V gene, J gene, CDR3 protein.

TRBV29-1	TRBJ1-2	SVAQGGGYT
TRBV29-1	TRBJ2-2	SVEHLSGGRTGELF
TRBV28	TRBJ2-1	ASRGGGLYNEQF
TRBV2	TRBJ2-1	ASSNSGASSYNEQF
TRBV29-1	TRBJ2-2	SAGLSANTGELF
TRBV12-3/TRBV12-4	TRBJ2-6	ASSFSGSGANVLT
TRBV7-8	TRBJ2-2	ASSLIWTPLNTGELF
TRBV23-1	TRBJ2-2	ACVGSGELF
TRBV20-1	TRBJ2-3	SARLSAITDTQY
TRBV7-9	TRBJ2-5	ASSLTLGQETQY
TRBV11-2	TRBJ1-2	ASSSGPPTGYT
TRBV30	TRBJ2-3	AWKKTSGSTDTQY
TRBV9	TRBJ1-5	ASSVEQGGQPQH
TRBV20-1	TRBJ1-5	SARLTVSNQPQH
TRBV28	TRBJ1-4	ASKISEKLF
TRBV7-9	TRBJ2-1	ASSDGTSGHNEQF
TRBV29-1	TRBJ1-1	SAAFGEVNTEAF
TRBV7-2	TRBJ1-5	ASSLGTGMYNQPQH
TRBV20-1	TRBJ1-2	SARVQGEGGGYT
TRBV20-1	TRBJ2-1	SAERVLNNEQF
TRBV9	TRBJ1-5	ASSPGGGTQNQPQH
TRBV5-1	TRBJ2-5	ASSPYRNQETQY
TRBV20-1	TRBJ1-6	SARDRDRIIKPLH